The clone carrying this TCR beta chain was counted only a few times. Its antigen is not known. The data are from a study of blood T cells in healthy people across ages. Together with a sample-barcoded 5' primer, a J-beta primer mix was included in a second PCR lasting roughly 7 to 11 cycles. All cDNA molecules were each tagged by a template-switch adaptor with 12 random nucleotides. TCRdb ran MiXCR on the 5' RACE reads and lists one entry per CDR3 protein. The data hold roughly 1.4 million distinct CDR3 sequences, with 59% observed a single time. Study results and limitations: Older age coincided with a roughly linear decline in TCR beta diversity per million T cells.

Deletions cut 3 bases from V and 0 bases from J, with 9 bases between. The CDR3 contains 14 residues. Looked up from germline, CDR1 is MDHEN and CDR2 is SYDVKM. This chain links TRBV28 with TRBJ2-7; D is possibly TRBD1 (6 bases). Sequencing was performed on blood. This TCR came from a man aged 18 to 35 in good health. The CDR3: CASSFRGLSYEQYF. The CDR3 nucleotides read TGTGCCAGCAGTTTCAGGGGCCTCTCCTACGAGCAGTACTTC.